This T cell receptor beta chain comes out of a study of cytomegalovirus exposure and HLA in healthy donors listed by TCRdb under 2017. Some background on the complete study: An earlier analysis of about 560 of the donors reported 276 Gb of sequence data and some 110 million unique TCR beta sequences obtained from about 179 million T cells. Around 320 gigabases of sequencing data and roughly 90 million unique TCR sequences were included in an early release covering 550 to 650 HLA-typed donors. Among the roughly 400 genotyped donors, around 81% belonged to the genetic ancestry cluster associated with self-reported Caucasian donors. The study was designed to test whether signatures of past pathogen exposure could be identified by cataloging public T cell receptors. The study profiled the T cell repertoires of 500 to 800 subjects by immunosequencing and related them to cytomegalovirus serostatus. Besides the first cohort of about 730 subjects, a separate validation cohort made up of 120 different subjects was used. To predict cytomegalovirus infection status, the study brought together high-throughput TCR immunosequencing, statistical association of individual TCRs with disease status, and machine learning. A later analysis re-examined previously published TCR beta repertoires from over 500 donors and added high-resolution HLA genotyping to investigate patterns of TCR occurrence. Rather than using new phenotypic data, the later analysis identified candidate immune exposures from TCR beta sequences and from how often those sequences occurred across donors. An earlier analysis of some 500 of the donors applied high-throughput TCR beta sequencing to assess whether each TCR beta V gene segment acted as functional or pseudogenic. Donor age, sex, ethnicity and CMV serostatus were compiled together with the repertoire data. Genome-wide SNP genotypes for about 55% of the roughly 670 donors were used in a later genetic analysis, which treated that subset as a discovery cohort. All discovery cohort repertoires had been generated on a single sequencing platform. Class I and class II HLA loci were covered by the typing at four-digit resolution. Typing coverage varied by locus: about 620-640 donors for A, B, C, DRB1 and DQB1; more than 500 for DQA1; over 600 for DPA1; 450 to 480 for DPB1. A handful of DR-DQ haplotypes were handled as single units for association and clustering because linkage in the cohort was strong. Among 398 genotyped donors of the cohort, an average of approximately 240,000 unique TCR beta nucleotide sequences were sequenced per donor, roughly 18% of them non-productive. What the authors observed across the whole study: According to a later analysis, most CMV-associated TCR beta chains appeared to be HLA-restricted, and the HLA associations seemed to be driven largely by CMV exposure. A later genetic analysis associated a missense DCLRE1C variant with V-gene and J-gene trimming of TCR beta chains, and an independent cohort replicated the association. A further reported finding was that TCR beta sequences accurately predicted the HLA-A and HLA-B alleles for most subjects in the first cohort. A few of the identified cytomegalovirus-associated TCR beta chains were confirmed in vitro to be specific for cytomegalovirus antigens. Cytomegalovirus status was reported to be diagnosed by the classifier with high specificity and sensitivity in both the original and validation cohorts. Some IMGT-functional V segments, including TRBV6-2 and TRBV6-3, could not be told apart with the 87-base-pair reads, so those segments were excluded. In a later analysis, HLA-associated TCR beta chains showed more clonal expansion and lower generation probabilities than non-associated chains that were equally common. An earlier analysis of 587 of the donors showed that most TCR beta V segments appeared in productive rearrangements either about 90% or about 30% of the time, which broadly matched IMGT annotations. The sequencing pipeline was judged likely to have produced a cluster of highly shared sequence variants as a technical artifact. The presence/absence analyses assumed that sequencing depth was roughly uniform across donors, and that assumption may not be true. The authors suggested that the approach could potentially be generalized to other disease states and immunological phenotypes. For the cohort, immune exposure information was limited to CMV serostatus. Because counts were too low, roughly 18 rarely observed V segments, including chromosome 9 orphons, were left out of the earlier analysis of roughly 600 of the donors. Correlated functional status among segregating V segments might reflect linkage disequilibrium, but an unknown experimental factor could not be ruled out. HLA typing was unavailable for some donors at each locus, so association tests used only the typed subset. Most TCR sequences were observed very rarely across donors, whereas some public TCRs were present in many individuals. In a later analysis, the rate of TCR association differed among HLA loci, with DRB1 alleles having the most associated TCRs and HLA-C alleles having the fewest. A later analysis associated 15,000 to 20,000 TCR beta sequences with specific HLA alleles at a false discovery rate of 0.05. According to a later genetic analysis, donors in an Asian-associated ancestry cluster had fewer N-insertions in productive TCRs than the approximately 650-donor mean. In this cohort, only TCR beta chains were sequenced, and detectable features were limited by the absence of alpha or paired-chain data. A total of 150 to 200 TCR beta chains were listed by the study as associated with cytomegalovirus. When HLA alleles, especially DR and DQ, strongly co-occurred, attributing TCR associations to individual alleles was difficult. According to a later analysis, parvovirus B19, influenza, CMV and Epstein-Barr virus appeared linked to several top co-occurrence clusters.

Compared with germline, V lacks 7 bases and J lacks 3 bases; bases without a gene match: 11. The germline V gene provides CDR1 SQVTM and CDR2 ANQGSEA. The CDR3 goes from the cysteine to the phenylalanine over 14 residues. Solely the CDR3 DNA is kept, with 42 bases framed from the first base. The cohort consisted of 650 to 700 healthy bone marrow donors. At the time of sampling, all cohort members were nominally healthy, though unrecorded immune exposures were likely present. The donor was CMV seronegative and was included in the group of under 450 seronegative cohort members. Each donor provided a peripheral blood sample, and peripheral blood mononuclear cells were used for TCR beta sequencing. Genomic DNA was extracted from the blood cell samples with the Qiagen DNeasy Blood Extraction Kit. Library generation was performed with the immunoSEQ multiplex PCR assay. A mixture of 60 forward primers for TCR Vbeta segments and 13 reverse primers for TCR Jbeta segments was used in the multiplex PCR. A multiplex PCR assay on genomic DNA amplified the CDR3 region of rearranged TCR beta genes. On the Illumina HiSeq System, the amplified TCR beta libraries were sequenced as 87-base-pair reads. The original methods were these. A later analysis tallied 70 million to 100 million unique TCR beta chains across the 666 repertoires, and around 10 million of those chains were shared by two or more donors. Raw reads were error-corrected and collapsed into unique sequences with a nearest-neighbor algorithm that merged closely related sequences to remove PCR and sequencing errors. To assign V, D and J gene segments, CDR3 sequences were aligned to IMGT reference sequences. Each retained sequence needed at least a six-nucleotide match to both a V gene segment and a J gene segment. Rearrangements were called productive when the CDR3 lacked stop codons and stayed in frame with V and J; all others were non-productive. Following IMGT convention, CDR3 was defined as the stretch from the second conserved V-encoded cysteine to the conserved J-encoded phenylalanine. The earlier analysis of about 590 of the donors excluded sequences that lacked an unambiguous match to a single V gene segment. An earlier analysis of 587 of the donors classified V segments as functional when productive rearrangements were above 56.7% and as segregating when the standard deviation between donors was above 5%. A statistical classification framework was built for diagnosing cytomegalovirus status from the catalog of TCR beta chain sequences. V and J gene assignment, in a later analysis, came from comparing TCR nucleotide sequences with IMGT/GENE-DB human TR gene sequences. In a later analysis, CDR3 sequences and most-parsimonious VDJ recombination scenarios were assigned using the TCRdist pipeline. In a later analysis, every TCR beta chain was defined by the combination of its CDR3 amino acid sequence and its V-gene family, and reads without a unique V-gene family were dropped. As a way to deal with suspected cross-contamination and a sequencing artifact, a later analysis dropped more than 500 nucleotide sequences that were highly shared and had low generation probability. In a later analysis, a clonal expansion index for each public chain was calculated from normalized within-repertoire ranks of inferred template counts. A later analysis computed generation probabilities with a VDJ recombination model fitted to out-of-frame rearrangements, and checked the results against IGoR. In a later analysis, hypergeometric tests were used to score TCR-TCR, TCR-HLA and TCR-CMV co-occurrence, with a repertoire-size bias correction applied to TCR pairs. A later analysis estimated false discovery rates by permuting HLA or CMV assignments 20 times. In a later analysis, co-occurring TCRs were grouped using DBSCAN, with TCRdist sequence similarity added in when clustering inside HLA-allele-positive subsets. Repertoires with fewer than 30,000 or more than 120,000 public chains were left out of co-occurrence clustering, as were five repertoires with anomalous nucleotide sharing. Held by TCRdb, this immuneACCESS table contains in-frame sequences only and omits some clones. Under half of the omission traces to an unresolved V gene where checked; the cause of the rest is unknown. That table furnishes V, J and clone size, whereas the DNA furnished D and trimming. The sample table contains 200,000 to 250,000 clones; only one count was recorded for more than 85% of them. 0.95% to 1.1% of the sample is in the top ten clones.

Comment on this clone: Its binding antigen is unknown. No base qualities exist here, and no much larger clone lies one base off it.

The chain is assembled from TRBV29-1 and TRBJ1-1; 7 nucleotides in the junction match TRBD1. The receptor's source is a young woman in good health and CMV-seronegative. Sequencing was done on a sample of PBMCs. The DNA reads as follows: TGCAGCGCCCAAGCGAGCAGGGGGTACACTGAAGCTTTCTTT. Its protein reads: CSAQASRGYTEAFF. Outside the CDR3, residues come from the reference TRBV29-1 and TRBJ1-1 proteins, so the full variable domain is: SAVISQKPSRDICQRGTSLTIQCQVDSQVTMMFWYRQQPGQSLTLIATANQGSEATYESGFVIDKFPISRPNLTFSTLTVSNMSPEDSSIYLCSAQASRGYTEAFFGQGTRLTVV.